Described below is a single T cell receptor (beta chain) sequence and its context. The antigen is not known. Sequencing relied on immunoSEQ assay v3.0, run at survey level. For every sample, sequencing targeted about 40,000-50,000 T-cell genomes. Using immunoSEQ multiplex PCR, the repertoire was profiled, and TCRdb retains in-frame clones only, with some absent. This table holds roughly 42,000 clones, around nine tenths found once. These data are taken from a study of long-term antiretroviral therapy in people with HIV. Between the trimmed V and J ends, which lost 8 bases and 7 bases, there was a span of 20 bases. The CDR3 totals 14 residues. Germline CDR1 SNHLY, CDR2 FYNNEI. Study-wide points: In HIV, the repertoires covered a tighter span of CDR3 lengths than in controls.

The source is a woman in her fifties or sixties with HIV. The gene calls are TRBV2 and TRBJ1-2, with D possibly TRBD1 on 5 matching bases. The sequenced sample was unsorted PBMCs, obtained 0.1 years before starting antiretroviral therapy. CDR3 amino acids: CASRSRQGRGGYTF. As DNA, the CDR3 is TGTGCCAGCCGTTCAAGGCAGGGTCGGGGTGGCTACACCTTC.